This passage covers 25 T cell receptor beta chains from one sample sequenced in a study of T-cell memory formation after mild COVID-19. In TCRdb, the 5' RACE reads were re-called with MiXCR into one record per CDR3 protein. Of 530,000 or so distinct CDR3 sequences in the sample, roughly 17% were seen once. Material for sequencing was PBMCs or a T cell subset sorted from them (not recorded which). Receptor source: an adult woman who had mild COVID-19 (a few samples of this study predate the infection). Cell type and time point are not known.

The rearrangement joins TRBV20-1 to TRBJ1-2; the D is unclear. Trimming pared 6 bases from V and 8 bases from J, leaving 25 bases between. This CDR3 is built from 15 residues. Germline V gene data show CDR1 as DFQATT and CDR2 as SNEGSKA (reference sequence). The chain's CDR3 is CSAPLSGRFSEGYTF. CDR3 nucleotides: TGCAGTGCCCCGTTGAGCGGACGGTTCTCTGAAGGCTACACCTTC.

The chain uses TRBV3-1 and TRBJ1-2; 8 bases are shared with TRBD1. Germline CDR1 is LGHDT and CDR2 is YNNKEL (reference sequence). The junction had 6 bases not matched to a gene; V was cut back by 3 bases and J by 6 bases. The CDR3 is made up of 14 amino acids. CDR3 DNA: TGTGCCAGCAGCCATGGACAGGGTCGGAATGGCTACACCTTC. This gives the protein CASSHGQGRNGYTF.

This clonotype has a handful of counts. The rearrangement links TRBV6-5 to TRBJ2-1, with D uncertain. V was pared by 8 bases and J by 5 bases, with 10 bases between. Germline-derived CDR1 and CDR2 are MNHEY and SVGAGI. CDR3 length: 12 residues. The CDR3 protein is CASYHEHNEQFF. The CDR3, as DNA: TGTGCCAGCTACCACGAGCACAATGAGCAGTTCTTC.

This clonotype was detected only a few times. V gene TRBV7-9 combines with J gene TRBJ1-5, with 7 bases lining up with TRBD1. The CDR3 totals 15 residues. Losses at the gene ends were 4 bases for V and 0 bases for J; bases not matched to a gene: 3. The germline V gene has CDR1 SEHNR and CDR2 FQNEAQ (reference sequence). CDR3 residues: CASSSRDSSNQPQHF. In DNA form, the CDR3 reads TGTGCCAGCAGCTCACGGGACAGTAGCAATCAGCCCCAGCATTTT.

The CDR3, as DNA: TGCGCCAGCACTCCGCAGGGAGCTAACTATGGCTACACCTTC. Translated: CASTPQGANYGYTF. V and J are TRBV5-1 and TRBJ1-2; possibly TRBD1 for D (5 bases). Germline V gene lookup returns CDR1 SGHRS and CDR2 YFSETQ. The CDR3 is 14 residues long. V gave up 6 bases and J gave up 0 bases, with 12 bases separating them.

This clonotype has at least ten counts. The chain is built from TRBV6-1 and TRBJ2-3; no reliable D call. In germline, CDR1 is MNHNS, CDR2 SASEGT. V was clipped by 4 bases and J by 6 bases, with 8 bases between them. The CDR3 consists of 12 residues. The CDR3 DNA reads TGTGCCAGCAGTGCGATAGGGGATACGCAGTATTTT. Protein sequence: CASSAIGDTQYF.

The chain has TRBV3-1 and TRBJ1-4; 9 nucleotides align to TRBD1. Germline assignment: CDR1 LGHDT and CDR2 YNNKEL (reference sequence). V dropped 5 bases and J dropped 10; count of bases not matched to a gene: 8. The length of the CDR3 is 14 residues. The CDR3 sequence: CASSGGQGEGKLFF. The CDR3 DNA reads as TGTGCCAGCAGCGGGGGACAGGGTGAGGGAAAACTGTTTTTT.

This clonotype was observed at least ten times. This chain joins TRBV12-3 or TRBV12-4 and TRBJ1-2; 9 positions agree with TRBD1. The CDR3 covers 14 residues. V dropped 4 bases and J dropped 5; count of bases not matched to a gene: 5. The CDR3 DNA follows: TGTGCCAGCAGTTCTACAGGGGGCGGATATGGCTACACCTTC. Residues: CASSSTGGGYGYTF.

This clonotype was seen only a few times. DNA of the CDR3: TGTGCCAGCAGCCAAGATGCCTATGGCTACACCTTC. The encoded protein is CASSQDAYGYTF. The rearrangement joins TRBV4-2 to TRBJ1-2; D not certain. Germline V gene sequence: CDR1 LGHNA, CDR2 YNFKEQ. There are 12 residues in the CDR3. Between the trimmed V and J ends, which lost 0 bases and 4 bases, there was a span of 3 bases.

Only a few counts were recorded for this clonotype. The chain carries TRBV5-1 and TRBJ2-7; the match to TRBD1 covers 9 bases. V lost 4 bases and J lost 4; bases outside the gene matches: 9. The CDR3 covers 15 residues. Germline-derived CDR1 and CDR2 are SGHRS and YFSETQ. The CDR3 loop is CASSITGTGQYEQYF. DNA of the CDR3: TGCGCCAGCAGCATCACCGGGACAGGGCAATACGAGCAGTACTTC.

This rearrangement joins TRBV29-1 to TRBJ1-1; TRBD1 might be the D (5 bases). CDR3 length equals 14 residues. Germline CDR1 and CDR2: SQVTM and ANQGSEA. Between the trimmed V and J ends, which lost 2 bases and 3 bases, there was a span of 13 bases. The CDR3 DNA reads TGCAGCGTTGAACTCAGGGCCAGGGACACTGAAGCTTTCTTT. The encoded protein is CSVELRARDTEAFF.

The V and J genes are TRBV5-1 and TRBJ2-7, with 9 positions matching TRBD2. With 4 bases clipped from V and 6 bases from J, the junction kept 5 bases outside the gene matches. The CDR3 totals 13 residues. Germline V gene data show CDR1 as SGHRS and CDR2 as YFSETQ. CDR3 amino acids: CASSEGLATEQYF. The CDR3 DNA reads as TGCGCCAGCAGCGAGGGACTAGCCACCGAGCAGTACTTC. Full variable domain (rest looked up from reference TRBV5-1 and TRBJ2-7): KAGVTQTPRYLIKTRGQQVTLSCSPISGHRSVSWYQQTPGQGLQFLFEYFSETQRNKGNFPGRFSGRQFSNSRSEMNVSTLELGDSALYLCASSEGLATEQYFGPGTRLTVT.

The CDR3 protein is CAWNRGEGQPQHF. The CDR3, as DNA: TGTGCCTGGAATCGGGGAGAGGGTCAGCCCCAGCATTTT. The V gene is TRBV30, the J gene TRBJ1-5, with unresolved D. The V and J ends lost 4 bases and 6 bases respectively, with 13 bases between them. Per germline, CDR1 GTSNPN and CDR2 SVGIG (reference sequence). The CDR3 has 13 residues. The full variable domain, completed using reference TRBV30 and TRBJ1-5, is SQTIHQWPATLVQPVGSPLSLECTVEGTSNPNLYWYRQAAGRGLQLLFYSVGIGQISSEVPQNLSASRPQDRQFILSSKKLLLSDSGFYLCAWNRGEGQPQHFGDGTRLSIL.

The V call is TRBV12-3 or TRBV12-4, the J call TRBJ1-1, with 7 bases lining up with TRBD1. The length of the CDR3 is 16 residues. V was pared by 5 bases and J by 4 bases, with 13 bases of the junction left unmatched. The DNA of the CDR3 is TGTGCCAGCAGTCGATACTCTCCAGGGGGGGGCACTGAAGCTTTCTTT. This codes for CASSRYSPGGGTEAFF.

The DNA of the CDR3 is TGCGCCAGCAGCTTGGATGTAGCGGGGGAGCAGTACTTC. This translates into CASSLDVAGEQYF. This rearrangement joins TRBV5-1 to TRBJ2-7; TRBD2 agrees at 8 bases. V lost 0 bases, J lost 7 bases, and 3 bases stayed unmatched. Germline V gives CDR1 SGHRS, CDR2 YFSETQ. This CDR3 contains 13 residues.

This clonotype has a handful of counts. The chain employs TRBV5-6 and TRBJ1-1; no clear D gene. Germline V CDR1 and CDR2: SGHDT, YYEEEE. Trimming removed 0 bases at V and 11 bases at J, with 11 bases between. There are 12 residues in the CDR3. CDR3 bases: TGTGCCAGCAGCTTGGGAGGGCGCGCGGCTTTCTTT. The encoded protein is CASSLGGRAAFF.

V and J are TRBV12-3 or TRBV12-4 and TRBJ2-1; D gene unclear. The CDR3 sequence is 15 residues long. The ends were cut back, 1 base at V and 0 bases at J, with 7 bases in the middle. CDR3 region: CASSLGVDSYNEQFF. In DNA form, the CDR3 reads TGTGCCAGCAGTTTAGGGGTAGACTCCTACAATGAGCAGTTCTTC.

This clonotype was counted only a few times. The chain couples TRBV29-1 to TRBJ1-2; D gene ambiguous. This CDR3 region has 12 residues. Germline V lookup: CDR1 SQVTM, CDR2 ANQGSEA. Trimming stripped 7 bases from V and 7 bases from J, with 16 bases between. CDR3 in amino acids: CSAYFIRVGYTF. CDR3 coding DNA: TGCAGCGCATATTTCATTAGGGTTGGCTACACCTTC. Full variable domain (missing parts from reference TRBV29-1 and TRBJ1-2): SAVISQKPSRDICQRGTSLTIQCQVDSQVTMMFWYRQQPGQSLTLIATANQGSEATYESGFVIDKFPISRPNLTFSTLTVSNMSPEDSSIYLCSAYFIRVGYTFGSGTRLTVV.

The rearrangement uses TRBV4-1 and TRBJ1-6, with D unclear. Trimming removed 0 bases at V and 7 bases at J, with 1 base between. The CDR3 totals 12 residues. Germline loops: CDR1 MGHRA, CDR2 YSYEKL. The CDR3 region is CASSQENSPLHF. CDR3 in DNA: TGCGCCAGCAGCCAAGAAAATTCACCCCTCCACTTT.

This clonotype was counted between two and nine times. The chain links TRBV5-5 to TRBJ2-3, with TRBD2 identical over 8 bases. The CDR3 has 15 amino acids. Trimming removed 4 bases from V and 0 bases from J; junction bases left unmatched: 4. Germline lookup yields CDR1 SGHKS and CDR2 YYEKEE (reference sequence). The DNA for the CDR3 is TGTGCCAGCAGCCGGACTAGCAGAAGCACAGATACGCAGTATTTT. Translation: CASSRTSRSTDTQYF.

There are a few counts of this clonotype. The chain combines TRBV12-3 or TRBV12-4 with TRBJ1-5; 12 positions match TRBD1. The V and J ends lost 3 bases and 5 bases, in that order; junction bases with no gene match: 2. The CDR3 runs to 15 residues. The CDR3 DNA reads TGTGCCAGCAGTTTCCGGGACAGGGGGCATCAGCCCCAGCATTTT. The encoded protein is CASSFRDRGHQPQHF.

This clonotype was seen many times. The chain links TRBV20-1 to TRBJ2-7, with 7 nucleotides matching TRBD1. Germline assignment: CDR1 DFQATT and CDR2 SNEGSKA (reference sequence). The V and J ends lost 5 bases and 3 bases, in that order; junction bases with no gene match: 7. The CDR3 runs 13 residues. The CDR3 coding sequence is TGCAGTGCTCGGGACAGTGTTATCTACGAGCAGTACTTC. Amino acid sequence: CSARDSVIYEQYF.

This clonotype was seen ten or more times. The CDR3 protein is CASSRTGMDQPQHF. The CDR3 DNA sequence: TGTGCCAGCAGCCGTACAGGGATGGATCAGCCCCAGCATTTT. The genes are TRBV11-2 and TRBJ1-5; possibly TRBD1 for D (6 bases). Germline loops: CDR1 SGHAT, CDR2 FQNNGV. Between the trimmed V and J ends, which lost 5 bases and 5 bases, there was a span of 13 bases. The CDR3 is 14 residues long.

The J gene is TRBJ2-7, the V gene TRBV20-1, with no clear D. Germline assignment: CDR1 DFQATT and CDR2 SNEGSKA (reference sequence). The CDR3 totals 12 residues. The ends were cut back, 6 bases at V and 6 bases at J, with 15 bases in the middle. The CDR3 protein is CSARPGGPEQYF. Here the CDR3 DNA reads TGCAGTGCGAGACCCGGTGGACCCGAGCAGTACTTC.

J is TRBJ2-2 and V is TRBV18; possible D gene TRBD2, 5 bases. V dropped 3 bases and J dropped 5 bases, with 13 bases sitting between them. Germline V lookup: CDR1 KGHSH, CDR2 LQKENI. This CDR3 region has 15 residues. The CDR3 protein is CASSPQQPGTGELFF. The CDR3 coding sequence is TGTGCCAGCTCACCCCAGCAGCCGGGGACCGGGGAGCTGTTTTTT.